The 6 T cell receptor beta chains presented below share a single source sample, sequenced in a study of cytomegalovirus exposure and HLA in healthy donors. TCRdb keeps only in-frame clones here, not all; method: immunoSEQ multiplex PCR. Of 200,000 to 300,000 clones in the sample, about 90% were seen once. Sequencing was performed on PBMCs. Every receptor here comes from a man aged 18 to 30 in good health and CMV-seropositive.

V gene TRBV28 combines with J gene TRBJ1-1; D is perhaps TRBD1 (5 bases). With 6 bases removed from V and 4 bases from J, the gap between germline ends came to 9 bases. The CDR3 length is 12 residues. The germline V gene has CDR1 MDHEN and CDR2 SYDVKM. The chain's CDR3 is CASRGLGTEAFF. The CDR3, as DNA: TGTGCCAGCAGGGGGCTTGGCACTGAAGCTTTCTTT.

The chain uses TRBV28 and TRBJ2-7; 13 nucleotides line up with TRBD2. CDR3 length equals 15 residues. In germline, CDR1 is MDHEN, CDR2 SYDVKM. With 6 bases clipped from V and 4 bases from J, the junction kept 6 bases outside the gene matches. The CDR3 sequence: CASRSGTSGDYEQYF. The DNA for the CDR3 is TGTGCCAGCAGATCCGGGACTAGCGGGGATTACGAGCAGTACTTC.

The rearrangement links TRBV7-9 to TRBJ2-2; 8 bases map to TRBD2. Germline V CDR1 and CDR2: SEHNR, FQNEAQ (reference sequence). This CDR3 is 15 amino acids long. V lost 7 bases, J lost 3 bases, and 7 bases stayed unmatched. CDR3 sequence: CASTLYGRDTGELFF. The CDR3 DNA sequence: TGTGCCAGCACCCTCTACGGGAGGGACACCGGGGAGCTGTTTTTT.

The chain is built from TRBV7-9 and TRBJ2-3, with 8 bases aligning to TRBD1. Germline lookup yields CDR1 SEHNR and CDR2 FQNEAQ (reference sequence). There are 14 residues in the CDR3. The J segment lost 4 bases and the V segment lost 4 bases, leaving 4 bases of the junction unmatched. CDR3 sequence reads: CASSSRTGSDTQYF. The CDR3, as DNA: TGTGCCAGCAGCTCGAGGACAGGGTCAGATACGCAGTATTTT.

This chain uses TRBV19 with TRBJ1-5; D is possibly TRBD1 (6 bases). This CDR3 region has 16 residues. V lost 3 bases and J 3 bases, leaving 15 bases between the germline ends. Germline V gene lookup returns CDR1 LNHDA and CDR2 SQIVND (reference sequence). The CDR3 protein is CASSIYHGQHNQPQHF. CDR3 in DNA: TGTGCCAGTAGTATCTACCATGGACAGCACAATCAGCCCCAGCATTTT.

The CDR3 nucleotides read TGTGCCAGTAATGGACAGGGGAAAACTGAAGCTTTCTTT. Its translation: CASNGQGKTEAFF. The chain is built from TRBV2 and TRBJ1-1, with 9 nucleotides matching TRBD1. This CDR3 region has 13 residues. The germline CDR1 and CDR2 sequences are SNHLY and FYNNEI. With V trimmed by 9 bases and J by 5 bases, 7 bases remained unmatched.